These 29 T cell receptor beta chains originate from one sample sequenced in a study of T cells after yellow fever vaccination. In TCRdb, the 5' RACE reads were re-called with MiXCR into one record per CDR3 protein. The sample shows 450,000 to 550,000 distinct CDR3 sequences, 15% to 20% of them seen only once. The specimen comprised PBMCs, sampled 15 days after the yellow fever booster vaccination. The source of these receptors is a man aged 25 to 40 who received the YFV17D yellow fever vaccine.

V is TRBV5-1 and J is TRBJ1-1, with D possibly TRBD1 on 5 matching bases. V shed 1 base and J shed 0 bases, with 7 bases lying between them. CDR1 and CDR2 (germline): SGHRS, YFSETQ. The CDR3 has 14 residues. CDR3: CASSLLGVNTEAFF. CDR3 DNA: TGCGCCAGCAGCTTGTTAGGGGTGAACACTGAAGCTTTCTTT.

V is TRBV7-8 and J is TRBJ2-3; TRBD2 might be the D (6 bases). Germline V gives CDR1 SGHVS, CDR2 FQNEAQ. The CDR3 covers 14 residues. The ends were cut back, 5 bases at V and 1 base at J, with 10 bases in the middle. The CDR3 sequence is CASSLREGTDTQYF. In DNA, the CDR3 is TGTGCCAGCAGCCTTAGGGAGGGCACAGATACGCAGTATTTT.

CDR3 sequence (DNA): TGCAGTGCCAAAGCAGGAACGGGACTGGAAGAGACCCAGTACTTC. Protein: CSAKAGTGLEETQYF. V and J are TRBV20-1 and TRBJ2-5; perhaps TRBD2 as D (6 bases). CDR1 is DFQATT, CDR2 SNEGSKA, per germline (reference sequence). This CDR3 region has 15 residues. V lost 6 bases, J lost 3 bases, and 20 bases lay in between.

This chain uses TRBV5-6 with TRBJ2-1; 7 bases are a match to TRBD2. Germline loops: CDR1 SGHDT, CDR2 YYEEEE. Trimming took 1 base from V and 7 from J; bases not matched to a gene: 5. There are 14 residues in the CDR3. In DNA, the CDR3 is TGTGCCAGCAGCTTGATCCCGGGAGGAAATGAGCAGTTCTTC. The encoded protein is CASSLIPGGNEQFF.

This clonotype was detected a few times. V is TRBV27 and J is TRBJ1-1, with D perhaps matching TRBD1 (6 bases). This CDR3 is 16 amino acids long. V lost 3 bases and J lost 2, with 16 bases in between. The germline V gene has CDR1 MNHEY and CDR2 SMNVEV (reference sequence). The CDR3 sequence: CASSFIRDTRNTEAFF. The CDR3, as DNA: TGTGCCAGCAGTTTCATCCGGGACACGAGAAACACTGAAGCTTTCTTT.

Many counts were recorded for this clonotype. Its ends do not fully match the called genes, so a read error is possible. The chain is built from TRBV6-1 and TRBJ2-2; D is perhaps TRBD1 (6 bases). Germline V gene lookup returns CDR1 MNHNS and CDR2 SASEGT. This CDR3 is built from 13 residues. The CDR3 DNA reads as TGCGCCAGCCTGGGACAGAACACCGGGGAGCTGTTTTTT. It yields the protein CASLGQNTGELFF.

There are a few counts of this clonotype. This chain uses TRBV20-1 with TRBJ2-5; D call uncertain. The CDR3 consists of 14 residues. Per germline, CDR1 DFQATT and CDR2 SNEGSKA (reference sequence). Trimming took 5 bases from V and 4 from J, leaving 17 bases between them. The CDR3 DNA reads as TGCAGTGCTGGCTACGTTAGGGAAGGAGAGACCCAGTACTTC. Amino acids: CSAGYVREGETQYF.

This clonotype occurred many times. The junction shows a germline mismatch at one end, possibly a read error. The chain recombines TRBV5-1 with TRBJ2-1; 14 positions agree with TRBD2. The CDR3 length is 15 residues. Germline CDR1 is SGHRS and CDR2 is YFSETQ. DNA of the CDR3: TGTGCCAGCAGCTCCGGACTAGCGGGGGGTAATGAGCAGTTCTTC. This gives the protein CASSSGLAGGNEQFF.

This clonotype was seen a few times. The rearrangement joins TRBV6-2 or TRBV6-3 to TRBJ2-2; weak D call: TRBD1 (6 bases). Germline CDR1 is MNHEY and CDR2 is SVGEGT. The CDR3 has 15 residues. V was pared by 6 bases and J by 0 bases, with 11 bases between. CDR3 loop: CASRTGTTNTGELFF. DNA of the CDR3: TGTGCCAGCAGAACCGGGACAACGAACACCGGGGAGCTGTTTTTT.

This clonotype appeared many times. The V gene is TRBV7-2, the J gene TRBJ2-2, with TRBD2 matching 7 bases. V lost 5 bases to trimming and J lost 5 bases; unmatched junction nucleotides: 5. The CDR3 loop spans 14 amino acids. From germline, CDR1 is SGHTA and CDR2 FQGNSA. Written as DNA, the CDR3 is TGTGCCAGCAGCCCAAGAGCGGGGACCGGGGAGCTGTTTTTT. Translation: CASSPRAGTGELFF.

V gene TRBV10-3 combines with J gene TRBJ2-1, with D unclear. The CDR3 runs to 13 residues. Trimming cost V 4 bases and J 6 bases, with 10 bases left between them. Germline V CDR1 and CDR2: ENHRY, SYGVKD. The CDR3 DNA reads TGTGCCATCAGTGTTAATAGTGGCAATGAGCAGTTCTTC. It translates to CAISVNSGNEQFF.

This clonotype has more than one count but fewer than ten. The chain is built from TRBV11-2 and TRBJ2-1, with TRBD2 matching 8 bases. Trimming cost V 3 bases and J 5 bases; bases outside gene matches: 6. The CDR3 runs 15 residues. CDR1 is SGHAT, CDR2 FQNNGV, per germline. CDR3 in amino acids: CASSLASGFNNEQFF. For the CDR3, the DNA is TGTGCCAGCAGCTTGGCTAGCGGGTTCAACAATGAGCAGTTCTTC.

This chain joins TRBV10-1 and TRBJ2-5, with D perhaps matching TRBD1 or TRBD2 (5 bases each). Germline V gene lookup returns CDR1 WNHNN and CDR2 SYGVQD (reference sequence). Trimming removed 8 bases from V and 5 bases from J, with 15 bases in between. The CDR3 is 13 amino acids. DNA of the CDR3: TGCGCCAGCGCAAAAGAGGGGTCGGAGACCCAGTACTTC. This translates into CASAKEGSETQYF.

The chain carries TRBV24-1 and TRBJ2-5, with D possibly TRBD2 on 6 matching bases. Deletions cut 4 bases from V and 3 bases from J, with 14 bases between. Germline V lookup: CDR1 KGHDR, CDR2 SFDVKD. The CDR3 is made up of 15 amino acids. The CDR3 nucleotides read TGTGCCACCAGTGAAACGCGGGACGGGAAAGAGACCCAGTACTTC. This translates into CATSETRDGKETQYF.

This clonotype appeared a few times. This chain joins TRBV7-2 and TRBJ2-7; D is ambiguous. CDR3 length equals 13 residues. The V gene's germline CDR1 is SGHTA and CDR2 FQGNSA. Trimming pared 3 bases from V and 2 bases from J, leaving 8 bases between. In DNA form, the CDR3 reads TGTGCCAGCAGCTTCTCCAGACCCTACGAGCAGTACTTC. Protein: CASSFSRPYEQYF.

This clonotype was recorded a few times. The chain is built from TRBV29-1 and TRBJ2-4; D possibly corresponds to TRBD2 (6 bases). Trimming took off 1 base at V and 12 bases at J, with 13 bases between the two ends. This CDR3 is built from 12 residues. From germline, CDR1 is SQVTM and CDR2 ANQGSEA. As DNA, the CDR3 is TGCAGCGTTGAAGGGGCGGGGTTCACTCAGTACTTC. This sequence encodes CSVEGAGFTQYF.

The chain links TRBV3-1 to TRBJ2-5, with 9 bases fitting TRBD2. CDR1 and CDR2 (germline): LGHDT, YNNKEL (reference sequence). The CDR3 is 14 amino acids. Trimming at V came to 1 base and at J to 4 bases, leaving 1 base not matched to a gene. CDR3 sequence (DNA): TGTGCCAGCAGCCAAGTTAGCGGGAGAGAGACCCAGTACTTC. Its translation: CASSQVSGRETQYF.

The V and J genes are TRBV12-3 or TRBV12-4 and TRBJ1-6; no clear D gene. This CDR3 contains 12 residues. Trimming took 3 bases from V and 10 from J, leaving 7 bases between them. DNA of the CDR3: TGTGCCAGCAGTTTTCCCCAATCACCCCTCCACTTT. Protein sequence: CASSFPQSPLHF.

The rearrangement links TRBV6-2 or TRBV6-3 to TRBJ2-1; 9 bases map to TRBD2. This CDR3 has 15 residues. After removal of 4 bases from V and 7 bases from J, the junction contained 8 bases not matched to a gene. From germline, CDR1 is MNHEY and CDR2 SVGEGT. The CDR3 nucleotides are TGTGCCAGCAGTTTTCGCGGGAGGGCTGCAAATGAGCAGTTCTTC. It encodes CASSFRGRAANEQFF.

V usage is TRBV4-3 and J usage is TRBJ2-3, with TRBD1 as a possible D gene (6 bases). The CDR3 totals 16 residues. The germline gives CDR1 LGHNA, CDR2 YSLEER. V was trimmed by 0 bases and J by 1 base, leaving 11 bases between them. CDR3 loop: CASSQDGRGRTDTQYF. The CDR3 DNA reads TGCGCCAGCAGCCAAGATGGCAGGGGACGCACAGATACGCAGTATTTT.

As regards this clonotype: One end of the junction does not line up with germline, which may come from a read error. The rearrangement uses TRBV20-1 and TRBJ2-5, with 10 bases that match TRBD2. This CDR3 is built from 16 residues. Germline V CDR1 and CDR2: DFQATT, SNEGSKA (reference sequence). The CDR3 reads CCARGLSGRTQETQYF. CDR3 coding DNA: TGCTGTGCTAGAGGACTTAGCGGGAGGACCCAAGAGACCCAGTACTTC.

V and J are TRBV29-1 and TRBJ2-1; 7 nucleotides align to TRBD2. The J segment lost 2 bases and the V segment lost 0 bases, leaving 7 bases of the junction unmatched. The CDR3 totals 16 residues. Looked up from germline, CDR1 is SQVTM and CDR2 is ANQGSEA. The CDR3 reads CSVEDPSSGAYNEQFF. The CDR3 DNA reads as TGCAGCGTTGAAGACCCCTCCAGCGGGGCCTACAATGAGCAGTTCTTC.

There are a few counts of this clonotype. No DNA is shown, since the ends of the CDR3 on it are uncertain; the CDR3 is the one TCRdb lists. V and J are TRBV20-1 and TRBJ2-7; TRBD1, the D gene given by the table, was not confirmed from the DNA. The germline gives CDR1 DFQATT, CDR2 SNEGSKA (reference sequence). The CDR3 is 11 amino acids long, termini counted. The CDR3 loop reads CSTSDRIEQYF.

This clonotype was picked up a small number of times. This sequence joins TRBV28 and TRBJ2-2, with D possibly being TRBD1 (6 bases). CDR1 and CDR2 (germline): MDHEN, SYDVKM. Trimming pared 8 bases from V and 7 bases from J, leaving 14 bases between. This CDR3 comprises 13 residues. DNA of the CDR3: TGTGCCAGCTACAGGGCCACTTTCGGGGAGCTGTTTTTT. Residues: CASYRATFGELFF.

This chain links TRBV5-6 with TRBJ2-7; D gene uncertain. CDR3 length: 11 amino acids. Germline CDR1 SGHDT, CDR2 YYEEEE. V was clipped by 5 bases and J by 6 bases, with 9 bases between them. The CDR3: CASSYGPEQYF. The CDR3 nucleotides are TGTGCCAGCAGTTACGGACCCGAGCAGTACTTC.

The rearrangement uses TRBV20-1 and TRBJ1-1, with TRBD1 as a possible D gene (5 bases). The V gene's germline CDR1 is DFQATT and CDR2 SNEGSKA (reference sequence). This CDR3 is built from 13 residues. V lost 0 bases to trimming and J lost 1 base, with 6 bases between them. The CDR3 reads CSARDGTNTEAFF. CDR3 DNA sequence: TGCAGTGCTAGAGATGGGACGAACACTGAAGCTTTCTTT.

The CDR3 loop reads CASSVAGALNEQFF. The CDR3 DNA follows: TGTGCCAGCAGCGTAGCGGGAGCGCTCAATGAGCAGTTCTTC. The chain uses TRBV9 and TRBJ2-1, with D maybe TRBD2 (6 bases). The CDR3 consists of 14 residues. V gave up 0 bases and J gave up 6 bases, with 10 bases separating them. Germline assignment: CDR1 SGDLS and CDR2 YYNGEE.

The J gene is TRBJ2-3, the V gene TRBV27; TRBD2 matches 8 bases. V shed 5 bases, J shed 1 base, and the junction held 14 bases outside the gene matches. CDR3 length equals 18 residues. Germline CDR1 MNHEY, CDR2 SMNVEV (reference sequence). The DNA for the CDR3 is TGTGCCAGCAGTCCAATCGCCCCCTGGCGGGGGGGCACAGATACGCAGTATTTT. This encodes CASSPIAPWRGGTDTQYF.

A few counts support this clonotype. The genes are TRBV7-9 and TRBJ1-1; no clear D gene. The germline gives CDR1 SEHNR, CDR2 FQNEAQ (reference sequence). Trimming stripped 8 bases from V and 4 bases from J, with 11 bases between. CDR3 length: 12 residues. CDR3 protein: CASRETGTEAFF. CDR3 coding DNA: TGTGCCAGCCGGGAGACGGGCACTGAAGCTTTCTTT.